This passage covers 2 T cell receptor beta chains from one sample sequenced in a study of shared clonotypes between healthy human individuals. Assay: immunoSEQ multiplex PCR; the TCRdb copy retains only in-frame clones and omits some. The sample includes 950,000 to 1,100,000 clones, under 80% of them seen just once. Sequencing was done on a sample of memory CD4+ T cells sorted from blood. This sample's subset: CD45RA-negative fraction. These receptor sequences come from a man younger than 30 in good health.

A note on this clone: Other DNA variants within this sample encode the same CDR3. The CDR3 DNA is TGTGCCAGCCGCCGGGACGGCAATCAGCCCCAGCATTTT. Translating gives CASRRDGNQPQHF. This chain uses TRBV28 with TRBJ1-5; D perhaps matches TRBD1 (5 bases). The CDR3 sequence is 13 residues long. Germline values: CDR1 MDHEN, CDR2 SYDVKM. Trimming cost V 8 bases and J 2 bases, with 10 bases left between them.

The V gene is TRBV4-1, the J gene TRBJ1-2; TRBD1 matches at 8 bases. The V gene's germline CDR1 is MGHRA and CDR2 YSYEKL. The junction had 0 bases not matched to a gene; V was cut back by 0 bases and J by 0 bases. The CDR3 is 15 residues long. In DNA, the CDR3 is TGCGCCAGCAGCCAAGAGACAGGGGCTAACTATGGCTACACCTTC. Amino acid sequence: CASSQETGANYGYTF.